The TCR beta chain under discussion was sequenced for a study of blood T cells in healthy people across ages. Points from the study as a whole: CMV status of donors was unknown, possibly confounding expanded clonotype changes. The recorded TCR beta diversity per million T cells decreased in a roughly linear manner with age.

This clonotype was counted only a few times. Its specificity is not known. Sample-barcoded 5' priming and a J-beta primer mix drove a second PCR of about 7 to 11 cycles. TCRdb called the 5' RACE reads again in MiXCR, with one record for every CDR3 protein. The table records about 800,000 distinct CDR3 sequences, roughly 25% of them present only once. Trimming removed 5 bases at V and 11 bases at J, with 27 bases between. CDR1 and CDR2 (germline): DFQATT, SNEGSKA (reference sequence). This CDR3 region has 15 residues. The data also belong to a second study, concerning T cells of mothers and their children. That paper states: Detection yielded no persistent microchimeric T cell clones.

The sample taken for sequencing was blood. The source of this sequence is a boy younger than 18 in good health. The gene calls are TRBV20-1 and TRBJ2-5; the D call may be TRBD1 or TRBD2 (5 bases each). In nucleotides, the CDR3 is TGCAGTGCTGGGGGACCGCTCGTTGACTCCTACGGGCAGTACTTC. Protein sequence: CSAGGPLVDSYGQYF.